The clone carrying this TCR beta chain was picked up many times. Its target is not known. The sample's treatment: oral pan-JAK inhibitor, 5-10 mg twice daily. Peripheral blood samples and lesional scalp punch biopsies were obtained from alopecia areata patients. RNA was extracted and reverse transcribed into cDNA as the sequencing template. This table comes from immunoSEQ multiplex PCR, and its TCRdb copy is limited to in-frame clones, with some not included. Among about 190,000 clones listed, approximately 56% were seen once. The data belong to a study of CD8+ T cells in alopecia areata. Overall study: Patients given treatment had severity scored by the percentage of scalp area affected.

V was trimmed by 7 bases and J by 0 bases, leaving 12 bases between them. The CDR3 extends over 15 amino acids. Germline V gene data show CDR1 as SEHNR and CDR2 as FQNEAQ (reference sequence). Points from the study as a whole: Many expanded lesional clones persisted in scalp and blood during tofacitinib treatment. Sequences from scalp samples also cover resident alphabeta T cells of normal skin.

The sequences come from CD4+ T cells sorted from blood, collected at week 4, from a patient treated with tofacitinib. The J gene is TRBJ1-4, the V gene TRBV7-9, with D perhaps TRBD1 (6 bases). This sequence originates from a human donor with alopecia areata. The CDR3 nucleotides are TGTGCCAGCACAGGGGAGGGAACAACTAATGAAAAACTGTTTTTT. Protein product: CASTGEGTTNEKLFF. Full variable domain (rest looked up from reference TRBV7-9 and TRBJ1-4): DTGVSQNPRHKITKRGQNVTFRCDPISEHNRLYWYRQTLGQGPEFLTYFQNEAQLEKSRLLSDRFSAERPKGSFSTLEIQRTEQGDSAMYLCASTGEGTTNEKLFFGSGTQLSVL.